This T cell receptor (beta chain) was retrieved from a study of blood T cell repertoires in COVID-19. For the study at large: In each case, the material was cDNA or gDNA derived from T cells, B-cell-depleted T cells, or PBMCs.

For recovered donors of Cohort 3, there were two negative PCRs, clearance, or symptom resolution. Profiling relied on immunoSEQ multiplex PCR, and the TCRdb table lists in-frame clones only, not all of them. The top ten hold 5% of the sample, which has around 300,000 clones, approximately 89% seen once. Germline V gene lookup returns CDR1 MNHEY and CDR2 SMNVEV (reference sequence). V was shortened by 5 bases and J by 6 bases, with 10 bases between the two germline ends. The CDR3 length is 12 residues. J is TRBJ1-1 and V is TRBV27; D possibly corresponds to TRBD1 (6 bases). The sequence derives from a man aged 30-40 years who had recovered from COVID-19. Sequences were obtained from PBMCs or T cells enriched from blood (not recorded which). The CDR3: CASSPNRAEAFF. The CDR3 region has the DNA TGTGCCAGCAGTCCTAACAGGGCTGAAGCTTTCTTT.